Listed here are 21 T cell receptor beta chains from one sample, sequenced in a study of breast tumors, draining lymph nodes, adjacent tissues. The lymph nodes were axillary draining lymph nodes from breast cancer patients. TCRdb reprocessed the multiplex PCR reads via MiXCR and lists one record per CDR3 protein. The data hold about 180,000 distinct CDR3 sequences, with 30% to 35% observed a single time. The sequencing sample was made of axillary lymph node tissue. These receptors came from a female donor with breast cancer. Some clones in this sample may be carry-over from other donors' samples.

This chain joins TRBV5-6 and TRBJ2-7; 7 nucleotides line up with TRBD2. The trim removed 1 base at V and 7 bases at J, leaving 11 bases unmatched. Per germline, CDR1 SGHDT and CDR2 YYEEEE. The CDR3 runs 15 residues. CDR3 sequence: CASSLFGGGVREQYF. DNA of the CDR3: TGTGCCAGCAGCTTGTTTGGGGGGGGGGTTCGGGAGCAGTACTTC. The whole variable domain, filled in from reference TRBV5-6 and TRBJ2-7, reads DAGVTQSPTHLIKTRGQQVTLRCSPKSGHDTVSWYQQALGQGPQFIFQYYEEEERQRGNFPDRFSGHQFPNYSSELNVNALLLGDSALYLCASSLFGGGVREQYFGPGTRLTVT.

This clonotype appeared a few times. The chain carries TRBV27 and TRBJ2-3; perhaps TRBD1 as D (6 bases). Germline CDR1 and CDR2: MNHEY and SMNVEV (reference sequence). The CDR3 length is 15 residues. Trimming left V 4 bases short and J 6 bases short, with 17 bases between. DNA for the CDR3: TGTGCCAGCAGTTCCAGGGGCCACCGAAGGGATACGCAGTATTTT. Protein product: CASSSRGHRRDTQYF.

This clonotype has more than one count but fewer than ten. CDR3 DNA: TGTGCCTGGAGCCGGGGGGGGGAGGGATACGAGCAGTACTTC. It specifies CAWSRGGEGYEQYF. The gene calls are TRBV30 and TRBJ2-7, with 8 positions matching TRBD2. The CDR3 runs to 14 residues. The V segment lost 3 bases and the J segment 4 bases; nucleotides outside the gene matches: 8. Germline loops: CDR1 GTSNPN, CDR2 SVGIG (reference sequence).

This clonotype was seen repeatedly, ten times or more. The chain has TRBV14 and TRBJ2-3; 7 positions match TRBD1. V dropped 6 bases and J dropped 2; count of bases not matched to a gene: 2. From germline, CDR1 is SGHDN and CDR2 FVKESK. This CDR3 has 13 residues. Here the CDR3 reads CASRQGLTDTQYF. The CDR3 region has the DNA TGTGCCAGCAGACAGGGGCTCACAGATACGCAGTATTTT.

The chain links TRBV28 to TRBJ2-1; 12 bases map to TRBD2. This CDR3 has 15 amino acids. Germline V CDR1 and CDR2: MDHEN, SYDVKM. With V trimmed by 5 bases and J by 6 bases, 5 bases remained unmatched. In nucleotides, the CDR3 is TGTGCCAGCAGTGAAGCTAGCGGGGGGGCCAATGAGCAGTTCTTC. Its translation: CASSEASGGANEQFF.

In this sample, this clonotype turned up many times. This rearrangement joins TRBV15 to TRBJ2-5; possibly TRBD1 for D (6 bases). Trimming pared 0 bases from V and 2 bases from J, leaving 10 bases between. CDR1 and CDR2 from the germline V gene are LNHNV and YYDKDF (reference sequence). The CDR3 runs to 15 residues. The CDR3 spells CATSRDRGIQETQYF. The CDR3 DNA reads TGTGCCACCAGCAGAGACAGGGGAATACAAGAGACCCAGTACTTC.

This clonotype was detected many times. The genes are TRBV30 and TRBJ2-2; a weak D match, TRBD1 (5 bases). CDR3 size: 11 residues. From germline, CDR1 is GTSNPN and CDR2 SVGIG (reference sequence). The V gene lost 6 bases and the J gene lost 6 bases, with 8 bases spanning the gap. The CDR3 here is CACWGPGELFF. In DNA, the CDR3 is TGTGCCTGCTGGGGCCCCGGGGAGCTGTTTTTT.

V and J are TRBV27 and TRBJ1-4; no definite D call. The V and J ends lost 10 bases and 0 bases respectively, with 9 bases between them. The CDR3 has 13 amino acids. CDR1 MNHEY and CDR2 SMNVEV come from the germline V gene (reference sequence). Here the CDR3 DNA reads TGTGCCACACGTAGGGCAACTAATGAAAAACTGTTTTTT. Amino acid sequence: CATRRATNEKLFF.

In this sample, this clonotype turned up many times. The genes are TRBV30 and TRBJ2-5; D might be TRBD1 or TRBD2, each matching 5 bases. The germline V gene has CDR1 GTSNPN and CDR2 SVGIG (reference sequence). V was cut by 1 base and J by 7 bases, with 10 bases left in between. The length of the CDR3 is 12 residues. The CDR3 region has the DNA TGTGCCTGGAGTGCCGGGGCCCCGACCCAGTACTTC. The encoded protein is CAWSAGAPTQYF.

This clonotype was seen repeatedly, ten times or more. V and J are TRBV20-1 and TRBJ2-1; tentative D call: TRBD2 (5 bases). The CDR3 has 12 amino acids. Trimming removed 3 bases at V and 7 bases at J, with 10 bases between. Germline-derived CDR1 and CDR2 are DFQATT and SNEGSKA (reference sequence). The DNA of the CDR3 is TGCAGTGCTAGCCGGGAATTGAATGAGCAGTTCTTC. Translating gives CSASRELNEQFF.

Remarks on this clonotype: A single base separates this from a much larger clone, so it may be a read error. The chain combines TRBV13 with TRBJ2-5; the D is unclear. The CDR3 is 12 residues long. V shed 6 bases and J shed 7 bases, with 12 bases lying between them. Germline CDR1 and CDR2: PRHDT and FYEKMQ (reference sequence). Here the CDR3 DNA reads TGTGCCAGCAGTGTCTATCCAGCGACCCAGTACTTC. Protein: CASSVYPATQYF.

The gene calls are TRBV7-8 and TRBJ2-6, with a possible D match to TRBD1 (6 bases). CDR3 length: 15 residues. Germline CDR1 SGHVS, CDR2 FQNEAQ. Trimming shortened V by 5 bases and J by 4 bases, and 12 bases separated the two germline ends. CDR3 nucleotide sequence: TGTGCCAGCAGCCTGTCTGGGACAGGGGCCAACGTCCTGACTTTC. It yields the protein CASSLSGTGANVLTF.

This clonotype has only one observation. As the CDR3 is not closed by the conserved phenylalanine or tryptophan, this likely results from a read error. The chain carries TRBV4-2 and TRBJ2-2, with 8 bases fitting TRBD2. Per the germline V gene, CDR1 is LGHNA and CDR2 is YNFKEQ. J gave up 4 bases and V 1 base, and 5 bases lay outside the gene matches. The CDR3 loop spans 16 amino acids. The CDR3 spells CASSQVLAGITGELFL. The CDR3 DNA reads TGTGCCAGCAGCCAAGTTTTAGCGGGGATCACCGGGGAGCTGTTTCTT.

Worth noting for this clonotype: A junction boundary mismatches the germline segment, possibly from a read error. The chain employs TRBV24-1 and TRBJ2-2, with a tentative D call TRBD2 (5 bases). CDR1 is KGHDR and CDR2 is SFDVKD in the germline V gene. This CDR3 contains 14 residues. CDR3 nucleotide sequence: TGTGCCACCAGCGACTCGAAGAACACCGGGGAGCTGTCTTTT. Its protein is CATSDSKNTGELSF.

This clonotype was seen at least ten times. V gene TRBV19 combines with J gene TRBJ2-3; TRBD1 matches at 12 bases. V lost 1 base to trimming and J lost 4 bases; unmatched junction nucleotides: 9. This CDR3 region has 18 residues. CDR1 and CDR2 from the germline V gene are LNHDA and SQIVND (reference sequence). In DNA form, the CDR3 reads TGTGCCAGTAGTATAGGAGTTCGGGACAGGGGGCACCCAGATACGCAGTATTTT. Its translation: CASSIGVRDRGHPDTQYF.

J is TRBJ1-4 and V is TRBV6-5; D is undetermined. Trimming cost V 11 bases and J 4 bases, with 26 bases left between them. The length of the CDR3 is 17 residues. Germline CDR1 and CDR2: MNHEY and SVGAGI. CDR3 sequence reads: CAGRPYGRHPLNEKLFF. CDR3 coding DNA: TGTGCCGGCCGGCCTTACGGACGGCACCCACTTAATGAAAAACTGTTTTTT.

This clonotype was found many times. The rearrangement links TRBV11-3 to TRBJ2-7; 10 bases line up with TRBD1. The CDR3 sequence is 14 residues long. Germline V gives CDR1 SGHNT, CDR2 YENEEA. V trimming: 5 bases; J trimming: 2 bases; junction bases outside the gene matches: 3. This chain's CDR3 is CASSPGQGAYEQYF. The CDR3 coding sequence is TGTGCCAGCAGCCCTGGACAGGGGGCCTACGAGCAGTACTTC.

This clonotype appeared many times. V and J are TRBV12-3 or TRBV12-4 and TRBJ1-4; 7 bases match TRBD1. There are 15 residues in the CDR3. Unmatched junction bases numbered 4, after V lost 0 bases and J lost 6 bases. DNA for the CDR3: TGTGCCAGCAGTTTAGCCGGGACAGTCTATGAAAAACTGTTTTTT. It yields the protein CASSLAGTVYEKLFF.

This clonotype was counted a few times. This chain links TRBV10-3 with TRBJ1-5; a possible D gene is TRBD1 (5 bases). CDR3 length: 16 residues. Trimming removed 3 bases at V and 11 bases at J, with 23 bases between. Germline CDR1 and CDR2: ENHRY and SYGVKD. The CDR3 DNA reads TGTGCCATCAGTGACCCTACCTTAGGGGTAGGAGAGACCCAGCATTTT. Translating gives CAISDPTLGVGETQHF.

This clonotype was detected only a few times. A much larger clone differs from this one at a single base, so this may be a read error. V and J are TRBV12-3 or TRBV12-4 and TRBJ2-3; D not certain. This CDR3 comprises 13 residues. With 8 bases removed from V and 1 base from J, the gap between germline ends came to 10 bases. The DNA for the CDR3 is TGTGCCAGCGACTTCGCCGGCACAGATACGCAGTATTTT. Translation: CASDFAGTDTQYF.

This clonotype was observed a handful of times. With a much larger clone just one base away, this may be a read error. V usage is TRBV19 and J usage is TRBJ1-2; 8 nucleotides align to TRBD1. The CDR3 consists of 15 residues. Germline lookup yields CDR1 LNHDA and CDR2 SQIVND (reference sequence). V gave up 5 bases and J gave up 5 bases; unmatched junction bases: 10. CDR3 amino acids: CASSPTDRDPYGYTF. The CDR3 DNA reads TGTGCCAGTAGTCCCACGGACAGGGATCCATATGGCTACACCTTC.